One TCR beta chain is described in this entry. Its antigen is unknown. This sample was included in a study of shared clonotypes between healthy human individuals. Findings and limits, study-wide: Estimated clonotype richness was generally higher in naive than memory subsets. Only blood samples were collected, and tissue repertoires likely differ.

Using immunoSEQ multiplex PCR, the repertoire was profiled, and TCRdb retains in-frame clones only, with some absent. The table lists 2 million to 2.5 million clones, over 90% of them singletons. Germline CDR1 reads MNHGY; CDR2 reads SAAAGT. Losses at the gene ends were 0 bases for V and 0 bases for J; bases not matched to a gene: 3. This CDR3 has 19 residues. The gene calls are TRBV6-8 and TRBJ2-3, with 16 bases fitting TRBD2. This TCR was sampled from a man in his late teens or twenties in good health. Some clones in this sample may be carry-over from other donors' samples. What was sequenced was naive CD4+ T cells from PBMCs. Noted subset: CD45RA+ positively selected. CDR3 in amino acids: CASSYSGLAGGRSTDTQYF. In DNA form, the CDR3 reads TGTGCCAGCAGTTACTCGGGACTAGCGGGAGGGCGGAGCACAGATACGCAGTATTTT.